The entry that follows covers one T cell receptor beta chain sequence. The antigen remains unidentified. The data belong to a study of blood T cells in healthy people across ages. The CDR3 consists of 14 residues. V was shortened by 8 bases and J by 1 base, with 14 bases between the two germline ends. For the second PCR, which ran for roughly 6 to 11 cycles, a sample-barcoded 5' primer and a J-beta primer mix were used. TCRdb used MiXCR to reprocess the 5' RACE reads, holding one entry per CDR3 protein. The table records hundreds of thousands of distinct CDR3 sequences, around two fifths of them present only once. Broader study findings: PBMC samples, being unsorted, prevented any conclusive comparison of naive and antigen-experienced cells. Among T cells, TCR beta diversity per million cells dropped roughly linearly as age rose.

The chain recombines TRBV12-3 or TRBV12-4 with TRBJ1-2; D is possibly TRBD1 (6 bases). The source is a man at least 80 years old in good health. Sample: blood. CDR3 coding DNA: TGTGCCAGCCACGGGACAAGGAATAACTATGGCTACACCTTC. The encoded protein is CASHGTRNNYGYTF.